The entry below describes one TCR beta chain. The antigen is not known. The data belong to a study of T cells in Graves' hyperthyroidism and ophthalmopathy. Amplification of TCR beta CDR3 regions was performed using RNA transcripts as template. First-round RT-PCR with HTBI primers amplified the TCR CDR3 region. TCRdb fed the multiplex PCR reads into MiXCR, producing one record per CDR3 protein. Of fewer than 450,000 distinct CDR3 sequences in the sample, about a sixth were seen once. The CDR3 is 18 amino acids. CDR1 MNHEY and CDR2 SVGEGT come from the germline V gene. Trimming took 4 bases from V and 8 from J; bases not matched to a gene: 16. Study outcomes and limitations: Model-based prediction identified ophthalmopathy a median 6.5 months prior to its onset.

The receptor comes from a young woman with Graves' hyperthyroidism that later progressed to Graves' ophthalmopathy. The sample taken for sequencing was blood. V gene TRBV6-2 or TRBV6-3 combines with J gene TRBJ1-4, with 10 nucleotides matching TRBD1. The CDR3 nucleotides are TGTGCCAGCAGTTCCGACGGCGGGACAGGGGAACTTTGGGAAAAACTGTTTTTT. Its protein is CASSSDGGTGELWEKLFF.